This T cell receptor beta chain was documented in a study of T cell repertoires and HLA-DP antigens. The overall study: CD4+ T cells were cocultured with HeLa cells expressing HLA-DP. Donor ages ranged from 18-to-29 to 60-to-69; a couple of men, one woman.

Remarks on this clone: The target antigen is unknown.

Data came from immunoSEQ multiplex PCR; TCRdb stores just in-frame clones and leaves some out. Among about 73,000 clones listed, about 82% were seen once. CD4+ T cells were isolated untouched, roughly 98% pure. Broader study findings: Against one allele, clones undetected before culture averaged about 40%; against the other, around 50%.

The CDR3 extends over 14 amino acids. V lost 0 bases and J lost 4, with 7 bases in between. Germline V gene lookup returns CDR1 LNHNV and CDR2 YYDKDF (reference sequence). This sequence originates from a man aged 55-75 years in good health and CMV-seronegative. The chain recombines TRBV15 with TRBJ1-5, with D possibly TRBD1 on 5 matching bases. The sequencing sample was made of CD4+ T cells from PBMCs. Here the CDR3 reads CATSRDRVNQPQHF. In nucleotides, the CDR3 is TGTGCCACCAGCAGAGACAGGGTAAATCAGCCCCAGCATTTT.